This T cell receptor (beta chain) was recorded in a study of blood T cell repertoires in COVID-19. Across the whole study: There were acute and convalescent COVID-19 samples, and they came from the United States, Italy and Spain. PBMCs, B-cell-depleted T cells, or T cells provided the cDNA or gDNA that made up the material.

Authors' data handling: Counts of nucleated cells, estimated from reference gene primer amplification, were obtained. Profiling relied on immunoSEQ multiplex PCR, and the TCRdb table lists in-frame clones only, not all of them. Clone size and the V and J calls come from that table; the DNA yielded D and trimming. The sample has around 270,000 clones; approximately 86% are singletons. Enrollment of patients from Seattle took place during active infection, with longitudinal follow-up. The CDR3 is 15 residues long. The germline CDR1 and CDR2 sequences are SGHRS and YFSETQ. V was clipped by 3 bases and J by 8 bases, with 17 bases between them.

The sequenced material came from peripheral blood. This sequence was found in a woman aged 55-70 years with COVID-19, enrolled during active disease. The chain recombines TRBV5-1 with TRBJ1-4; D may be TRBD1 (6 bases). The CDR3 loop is CASSYQGGGSEKLFF. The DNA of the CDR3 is TGCGCCAGCAGCTACCAAGGGGGTGGAAGCGAAAAACTGTTTTTT.